The clone carrying this T cell receptor beta chain was found many times. TCRdb reanalysed the 5' RACE reads using MiXCR and keeps one entry per CDR3 protein. The data contain some 27,000 distinct CDR3 sequences, approximately 6.6% of them singletons. These data come from a study of neurological immune-mediated disorders. Sequences were obtained from PBMCs. The receptor was isolated from a woman aged 45-59 years in good health.

CDR3 residues: CASTPARTYEQYF. CDR3 DNA: TGTGCCAGCACCCCGGCACGGACATACGAGCAGTACTTC. The chain links TRBV12-3 or TRBV12-4 to TRBJ2-7; TRBD1 might be the D (5 bases). CDR3 size: 13 residues. Trimming shortened V by 7 bases and J by 4 bases, and 14 bases separated the two germline ends.